This T cell receptor beta chain is from a study of T cells after yellow fever vaccination. Findings and limits, study-wide: Clonotypes found in both CD4 and CD8 compartments made up a small share. Most primary-vaccination clones reappeared after the booster (about 96% CD4, about 87% CD8).

The 5'RACE template-switching step produced TCR cDNA and added a universal primer site and UMIs. TCRdb re-analysed the 5' RACE reads in MiXCR, keeping a single row per CDR3 protein. The repertoire holds some 340,000 distinct CDR3 sequences, with over 3.5% as singletons. This clonotype was counted ten times or more. Its target is not known. Relative to the germline gene, one junction end is altered; a read error may explain this. The receptor was derived from a man aged 18 to 30 who received the YFV17D yellow fever vaccine. This sample comprised PBMCs, obtained 5 days after the yellow fever booster vaccination.

The CDR3 DNA is TGTGCTAGCAGCTTGGACCCAGACACTGAAGCTTTCTTT. Translated, it gives CASSLDPDTEAFF. The rearrangement links TRBV7-7 to TRBJ1-1; D is unresolved. CDR1 SSHAT and CDR2 FNYEAQ come from the germline V gene (reference sequence). The CDR3 is made up of 13 amino acids.